These 8 T cell receptor beta chains came from one sample sequenced in a study of CD8 T cells in ankylosing spondylitis. Study findings and constraints: In ankylosing spondylitis blood, a motif of 7 to 9 highly homologous TCR beta variants appeared characteristic.

MiXCR, run by TCRdb on the 5' RACE reads, gives a single entry per CDR3 protein. Here the sample spans roughly 470,000 distinct CDR3 sequences, 25% to 30% being singletons. Their antigens are not known. Sequences were obtained from blood, either unsorted or a sorted T cell fraction (not recorded which). These receptors originate from a male donor with ankylosing spondylitis.

This clonotype was seen a few times. CDR3 in amino acids: CASSFRGEAFF. The CDR3, as DNA: TGTGCCAGCAGTTTCCGTGGGGAAGCTTTCTTT. The chain has TRBV12-3 or TRBV12-4 and TRBJ1-1; D gene ambiguous. CDR3 length: 11 residues. Trimming took 3 bases from V and 8 from J, leaving 7 bases between them.

The table lists this clonotype with a few counts. CDR3 region: CASSLTGPGFSPSQPQHF. Here the CDR3 DNA reads TGTGCCAGCTCACTGACAGGGCCGGGCTTTTCGCCGAGTCAGCCCCAGCATTTT. The chain carries TRBV18 and TRBJ1-5, with 7 bases identical to TRBD1. The CDR3 is 18 amino acids. Looked up from germline, CDR1 is KGHSH and CDR2 is LQKENI. V dropped 4 bases and J dropped 6; count of bases not matched to a gene: 18.

J is TRBJ2-3 and V is TRBV20-1, with 14 nucleotides matching TRBD2. This CDR3 has 14 residues. Germline V lookup: CDR1 DFQATT, CDR2 SNEGSKA (reference sequence). The ends lost 6 bases at V and 5 bases at J; junction bases unmatched: 4. The CDR3 DNA reads as TGCAGTGCCCGGGGACTAGCGGGAGAAGATACGCAGTATTTT. The encoded protein is CSARGLAGEDTQYF.

This clonotype appeared a few times. The chain has TRBV7-9 and TRBJ2-5; D gene ambiguous. The CDR3 totals 13 residues. V lost 5 bases, J lost 7 bases, and 14 bases lay in between. In germline, CDR1 is SEHNR, CDR2 FQNEAQ (reference sequence). CDR3 protein: CASSPRMGGTQYF. The CDR3 DNA follows: TGTGCCAGCAGCCCCCGGATGGGTGGGACCCAGTACTTC.

The V and J genes are TRBV20-1 and TRBJ2-7; 10 bases agree with TRBD2. The V segment lost 0 bases and the J segment 6 bases; nucleotides outside the gene matches: 11. This CDR3 is built from 16 residues. The V gene's germline CDR1 is DFQATT and CDR2 SNEGSKA (reference sequence). The CDR3 protein is CSARDLRASGSFEQYF. CDR3 nucleotides: TGCAGTGCTAGAGATCTCAGGGCTAGCGGGAGTTTCGAGCAGTACTTC.

The CDR3 DNA sequence: TGTGCCAGCAGCCGAAATAGCGGTTACGAGCAGTACGTC. It specifies CASSRNSGYEQYV. The gene calls are TRBV7-2 and TRBJ2-7; TRBD2 is a possible D gene (6 bases). CDR1 is SGHTA and CDR2 is FQGNSA in the germline V gene. Trimming removed 5 bases from V and 4 bases from J, with 12 bases in between. The CDR3 length is 13 residues.

This clonotype has only a few counts. The chain joins TRBV11-2 to TRBJ2-3; TRBD2 aligns across 13 bases. CDR3 size: 18 residues. With 4 bases clipped from V and 0 bases from J, the junction kept 7 bases outside the gene matches. The germline V gene encodes CDR1 SGHAT and CDR2 FQNNGV. The CDR3 sequence is CASSSYAGLAGSTDTQYF. Here the CDR3 DNA reads TGTGCCAGCAGCTCGTATGCGGGACTAGCGGGAAGCACAGATACGCAGTATTTT.

The rearrangement links TRBV20-1 to TRBJ1-5, with D tentatively TRBD1 (6 bases). Trimming took 0 bases from V and 2 from J, leaving 11 bases between them. Germline assignment: CDR1 DFQATT and CDR2 SNEGSKA (reference sequence). The CDR3 sequence is 15 residues long. CDR3 sequence: CSARDLEGGNQPQHF. CDR3 sequence (DNA): TGCAGTGCTAGAGATCTCGAGGGGGGCAATCAGCCCCAGCATTTT.